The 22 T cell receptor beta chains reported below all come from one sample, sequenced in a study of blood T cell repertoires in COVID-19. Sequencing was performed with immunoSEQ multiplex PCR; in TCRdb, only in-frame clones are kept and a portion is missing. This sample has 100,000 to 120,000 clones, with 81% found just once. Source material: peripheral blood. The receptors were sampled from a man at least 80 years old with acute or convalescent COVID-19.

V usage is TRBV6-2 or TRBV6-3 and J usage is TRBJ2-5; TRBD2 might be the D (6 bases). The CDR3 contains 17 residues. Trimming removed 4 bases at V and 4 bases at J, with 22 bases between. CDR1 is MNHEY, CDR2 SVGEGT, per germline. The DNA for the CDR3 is TGTGCCAGCAGTTCACCCGACAGACGCGGGGTTCTAGAGACCCAGTACTTC. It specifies CASSSPDRRGVLETQYF.

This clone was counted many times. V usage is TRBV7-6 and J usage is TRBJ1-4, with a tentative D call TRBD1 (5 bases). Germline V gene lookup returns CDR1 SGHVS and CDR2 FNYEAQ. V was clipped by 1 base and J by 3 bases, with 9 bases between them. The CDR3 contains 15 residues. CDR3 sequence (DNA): TGTGCCAGCAGCTTAGGGGGGGTTCCTAATGAAAAACTGTTTTTT. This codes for CASSLGGVPNEKLFF.

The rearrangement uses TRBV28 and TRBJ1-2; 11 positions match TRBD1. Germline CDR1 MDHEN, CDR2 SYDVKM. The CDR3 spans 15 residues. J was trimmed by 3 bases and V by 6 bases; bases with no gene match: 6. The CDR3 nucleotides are TGTGCCAGCAGCCGGCGGACAGGGGGCTACTATGGCTACACCTTC. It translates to CASSRRTGGYYGYTF.

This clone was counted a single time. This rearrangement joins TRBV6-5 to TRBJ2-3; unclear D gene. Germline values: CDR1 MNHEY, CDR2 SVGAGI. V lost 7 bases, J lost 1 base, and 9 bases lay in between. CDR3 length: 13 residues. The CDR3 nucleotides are TGTGCCAGCACGACACCCGGCACAGATACGCAGTATTTT. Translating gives CASTTPGTDTQYF.

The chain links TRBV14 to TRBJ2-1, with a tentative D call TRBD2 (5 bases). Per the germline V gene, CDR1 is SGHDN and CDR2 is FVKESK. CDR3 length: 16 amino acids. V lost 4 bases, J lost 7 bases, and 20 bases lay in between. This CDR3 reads CASSRNWAGVRNEQFF. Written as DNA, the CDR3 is TGTGCCAGCAGCCGAAACTGGGCGGGCGTTCGAAATGAGCAGTTCTTC. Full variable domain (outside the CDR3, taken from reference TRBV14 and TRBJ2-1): EAGVTQFPSHSVIEKGQTVTLRCDPISGHDNLYWYRRVMGKEIKFLLHFVKESKQDESGMPNNRFLAERTGGTYSTLKVQPAELEDSGVYFCASSRNWAGVRNEQFFGPGTRLTVL.

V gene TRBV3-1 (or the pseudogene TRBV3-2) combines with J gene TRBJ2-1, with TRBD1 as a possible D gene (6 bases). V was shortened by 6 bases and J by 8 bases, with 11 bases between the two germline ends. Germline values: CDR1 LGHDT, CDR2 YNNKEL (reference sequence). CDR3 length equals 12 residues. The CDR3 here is CASSNRVYEQFF. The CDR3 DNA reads TGTGCCAGCAGTAACAGGGTTTATGAGCAGTTCTTC.

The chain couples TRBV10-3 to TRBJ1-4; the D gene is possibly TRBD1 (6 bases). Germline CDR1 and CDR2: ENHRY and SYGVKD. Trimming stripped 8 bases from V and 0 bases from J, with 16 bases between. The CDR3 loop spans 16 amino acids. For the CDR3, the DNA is TGTGCCATCGGGAGACAGGAACCCTCAACTAATGAAAAACTGTTTTTT. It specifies CAIGRQEPSTNEKLFF.

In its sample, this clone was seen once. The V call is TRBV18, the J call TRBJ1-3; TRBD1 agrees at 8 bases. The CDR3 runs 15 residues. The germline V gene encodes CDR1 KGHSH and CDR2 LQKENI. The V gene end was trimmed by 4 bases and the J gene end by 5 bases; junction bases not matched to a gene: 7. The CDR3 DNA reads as TGTGCCAGCTCACGGGACAGGCCTTCGAGAAACACCATATATTTT. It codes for CASSRDRPSRNTIYF.

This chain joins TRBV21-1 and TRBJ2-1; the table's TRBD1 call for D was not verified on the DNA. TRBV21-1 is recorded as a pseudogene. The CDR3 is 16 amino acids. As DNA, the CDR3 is TGTGCCAGCAGCAATAAGGGACATAGGTCCTACAATGAGCAGTTCTTC. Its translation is CASSNKGHRSYNEQFF.

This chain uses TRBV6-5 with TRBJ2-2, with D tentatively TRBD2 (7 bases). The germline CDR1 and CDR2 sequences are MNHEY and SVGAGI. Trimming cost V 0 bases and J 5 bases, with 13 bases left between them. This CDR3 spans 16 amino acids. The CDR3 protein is CASSYSGGGGTGELFF. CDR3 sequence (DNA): TGTGCCAGCAGTTACTCCGGGGGAGGGGGAACCGGGGAGCTGTTTTTT.

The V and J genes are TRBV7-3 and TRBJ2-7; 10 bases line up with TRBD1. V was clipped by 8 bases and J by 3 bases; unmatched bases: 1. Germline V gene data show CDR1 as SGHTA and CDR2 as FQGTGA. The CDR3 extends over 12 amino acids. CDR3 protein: CASGTGVYEQYF. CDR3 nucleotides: TGTGCCAGCGGGACAGGGGTCTACGAGCAGTACTTC.

The CDR3 is CASSPPGQSLRTQYF. In DNA form, the CDR3 reads TGTGCCAGCAGTCCCCCAGGGCAGTCCCTCAGGACCCAGTACTTC. The chain combines TRBV28 with TRBJ2-5, with D perhaps TRBD1 (5 bases). Trimming left V 5 bases short and J 7 bases short, with 20 bases between. The germline CDR1 and CDR2 sequences are MDHEN and SYDVKM. The CDR3 is 15 amino acids.

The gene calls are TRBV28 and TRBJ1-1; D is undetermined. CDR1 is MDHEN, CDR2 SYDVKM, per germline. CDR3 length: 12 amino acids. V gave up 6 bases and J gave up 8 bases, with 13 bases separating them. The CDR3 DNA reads TGTGCCAGCAGGTATAACACCGGGGAAGCTTTCTTT. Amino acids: CASRYNTGEAFF.

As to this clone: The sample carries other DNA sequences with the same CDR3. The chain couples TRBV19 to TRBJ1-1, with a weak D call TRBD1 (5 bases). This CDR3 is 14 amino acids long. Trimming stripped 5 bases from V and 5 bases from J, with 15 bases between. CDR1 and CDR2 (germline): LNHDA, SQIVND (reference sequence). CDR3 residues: CASSPTGGRTEAFF. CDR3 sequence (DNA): TGTGCCAGTAGTCCTACAGGTGGGAGGACTGAAGCTTTCTTT.

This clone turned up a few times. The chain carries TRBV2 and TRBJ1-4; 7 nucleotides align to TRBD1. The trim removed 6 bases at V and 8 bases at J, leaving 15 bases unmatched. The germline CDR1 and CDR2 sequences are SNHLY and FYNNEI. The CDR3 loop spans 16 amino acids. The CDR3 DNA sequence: TGTGCCAGCAGAAAATCACGGACAGGAAGAGGGGAAAAACTGTTTTTT. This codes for CASRKSRTGRGEKLFF. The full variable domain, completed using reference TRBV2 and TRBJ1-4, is EPEVTQTPSHQVTQMGQEVILRCVPISNHLYFYWYRQILGQKVEFLVSFYNNEISEKSEIFDDQFSVERPDGSNFTLKIRSTKLEDSAMYFCASRKSRTGRGEKLFFGSGTQLSVL.

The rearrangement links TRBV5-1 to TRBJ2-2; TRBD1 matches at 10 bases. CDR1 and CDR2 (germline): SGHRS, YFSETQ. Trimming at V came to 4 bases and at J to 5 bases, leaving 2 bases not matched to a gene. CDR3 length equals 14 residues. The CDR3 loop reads CASSLGQGTGELFF. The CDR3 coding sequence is TGCGCCAGCAGCCTGGGACAGGGGACCGGGGAGCTGTTTTTT.

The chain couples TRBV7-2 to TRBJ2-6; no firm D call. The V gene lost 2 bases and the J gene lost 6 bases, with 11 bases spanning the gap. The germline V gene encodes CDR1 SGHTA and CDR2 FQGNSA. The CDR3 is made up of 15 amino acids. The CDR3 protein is CASSLPLSEANVLTF. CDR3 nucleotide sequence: TGTGCCAGCAGCTTACCTCTCTCAGAGGCCAACGTCCTGACTTTC. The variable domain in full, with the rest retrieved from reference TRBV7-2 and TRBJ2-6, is GAGVSQSPSNKVTEKGKDVELRCDPISGHTALYWYRQSLGQGLEFLIYFQGNSAPDKSGLPSDRFSAERTGGSVSTLTIQRTQQEDSAVYLCASSLPLSEANVLTFGAGSRLTVL.

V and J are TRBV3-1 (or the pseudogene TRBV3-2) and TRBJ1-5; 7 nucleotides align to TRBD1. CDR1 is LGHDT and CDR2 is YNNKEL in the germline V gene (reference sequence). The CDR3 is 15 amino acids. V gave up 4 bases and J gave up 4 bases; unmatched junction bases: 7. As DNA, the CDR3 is TGTGCCAGCAGCCTACGACAGGGAAGGAATCAGCCCCAGCATTTT. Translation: CASSLRQGRNQPQHF.

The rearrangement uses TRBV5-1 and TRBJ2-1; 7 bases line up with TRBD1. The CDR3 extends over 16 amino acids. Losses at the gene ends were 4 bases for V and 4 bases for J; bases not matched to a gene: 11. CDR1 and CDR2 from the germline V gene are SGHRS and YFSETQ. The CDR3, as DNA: TGCGCCAGCAGCCTAGTACCCGGGACAGCGTACAATGAGCAGTTCTTC. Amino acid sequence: CASSLVPGTAYNEQFF.

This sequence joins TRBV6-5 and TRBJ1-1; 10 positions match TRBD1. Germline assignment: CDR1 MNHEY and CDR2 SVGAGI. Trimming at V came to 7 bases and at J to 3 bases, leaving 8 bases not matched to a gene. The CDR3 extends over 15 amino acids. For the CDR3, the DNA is TGTGCCAGCATTTCGCCGGGACAGGGGTACACTGAAGCTTTCTTT. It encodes CASISPGQGYTEAFF.

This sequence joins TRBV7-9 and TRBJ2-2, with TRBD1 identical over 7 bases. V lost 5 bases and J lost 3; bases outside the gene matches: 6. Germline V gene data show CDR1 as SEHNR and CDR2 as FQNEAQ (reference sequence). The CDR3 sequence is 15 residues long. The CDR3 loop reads CASSPQGIDTGELFF. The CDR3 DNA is TGTGCCAGCAGCCCACAGGGGATCGACACCGGGGAGCTGTTTTTT.

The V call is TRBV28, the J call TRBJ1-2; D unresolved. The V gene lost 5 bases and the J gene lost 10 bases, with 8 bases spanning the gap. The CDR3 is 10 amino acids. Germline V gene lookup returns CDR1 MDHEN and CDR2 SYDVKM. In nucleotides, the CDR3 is TGTGCCAGCAGTGGGCCCTACTACACCTTC. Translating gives CASSGPYYTF.